A selection of T cell receptor beta chains follows, all from one sample in a study of T cells in Graves' hyperthyroidism and ophthalmopathy. TCRdb re-derived calls from the multiplex PCR reads in MiXCR, one entry per CDR3 protein. Among around 420,000 distinct CDR3 sequences, approximately 13% were seen once, and the ten largest hold more than 4.5%. The sequenced material came from blood. The origin of the receptors is a woman aged 18 to 35 with Graves' hyperthyroidism. The CDR3 runs from the conserved cysteine through the conserved F or W. Fields, in order: D gene, clone size, V gene, J gene, CDR3 length, CDR3 protein, CDR3 DNA. The D gene is left open where the match is weak. Size is omitted from some rows. Given values are once, few, many or a class for expanded clones.

D gene: -
clone size: many
V gene: TRBV5-6
J gene: TRBJ2-5
CDR3 length: 15
CDR3 protein: CASSSRGQTQETQYF
CDR3 DNA: TGTGCCAGCAGTTCGCGGGGACAGACCCAAGAGACCCAGTACTTC

D gene: -
clone size: many
V gene: TRBV29-1
J gene: TRBJ1-2
CDR3 length: 12
CDR3 protein: CSVDRLGYGYTF
CDR3 DNA: TGCAGCGTTGATCGGCTCGGCTATGGCTACACCTTC

D gene: TRBD1
clone size: few
V gene: TRBV2
J gene: TRBJ1-5
CDR3 length: 14
CDR3 protein: CARDGQVLSQPQHF
CDR3 DNA: TGTGCCAGAGACGGACAGGTTTTGAGTCAGCCCCAGCATTTT

D gene: -
clone size: few
V gene: TRBV30
J gene: TRBJ1-2
CDR3 length: 15
CDR3 protein: CAWSVGGKAVYGYTF
CDR3 DNA: TGTGCCTGGAGTGTAGGTGGCAAGGCAGTTTATGGCTACACCTTC

D gene: -
clone size: many
V gene: TRBV2
J gene: TRBJ2-1
CDR3 length: 13
CDR3 protein: CASSGEVHGEQFF
CDR3 DNA: TGTGCCAGCAGTGGCGAAGTCCACGGTGAGCAGTTCTTC

D gene: -
clone size: many
V gene: TRBV20-1
J gene: TRBJ2-3
CDR3 length: 16
CDR3 protein: CSARALGGRITGTQYF
CDR3 DNA: TGCAGTGCTAGAGCGCTGGGGGGACGGATCACAGGGACGCAGTATTTT

D gene: TRBD2
clone size: many
V gene: TRBV7-9
J gene: TRBJ2-1
CDR3 length: 15
CDR3 protein: CASNPAGGGYNEQFF
CDR3 DNA: TGTGCCAGCAACCCTGCCGGGGGGGGTTACAATGAGCAGTTCTTC

D gene: -
clone size: -
V gene: TRBV12-3/TRBV12-4
J gene: TRBJ2-2
CDR3 length: 16
CDR3 protein: CASSPPDRFNTGELFF
CDR3 DNA: TGTGCCAGCAGCCCACCCGACAGATTCAACACCGGGGAGCTGTTTTTT

D gene: -
clone size: few
V gene: TRBV18
J gene: TRBJ2-3
CDR3 length: 14
CDR3 protein: CASRTATSTDTRYF
CDR3 DNA: TGTGCCAGCCGAACAGCTACTAGCACAGATACGCGGTATTTT

D gene: -
clone size: many
V gene: TRBV6-1
J gene: TRBJ2-1
CDR3 length: 14
CDR3 protein: CASIGRGRYNEQFF
CDR3 DNA: TGTGCCAGCATCGGCAGGGGCAGATACAATGAGCAGTTCTTC

D gene: TRBD1
clone size: many
V gene: TRBV9
J gene: TRBJ1-1
CDR3 length: 14
CDR3 protein: CASSIEDRGPQAFF
CDR3 DNA: TGTGCCAGCAGCATCGAGGACAGGGGGCCCCAAGCTTTCTTT

D gene: -
clone size: -
V gene: TRBV25-1
J gene: TRBJ2-3
CDR3 length: 14
CDR3 protein: CASSESGLTDTQYF
CDR3 DNA: TGTGCCAGCAGTGAATCCGGCCTCACAGATACGCAGTATTTT

D gene: -
clone size: many
V gene: TRBV18
J gene: TRBJ1-1
CDR3 length: 15
CDR3 protein: CASSPLGSGMTEAFF
CDR3 DNA: TGTGCCAGCTCACCCCTCGGGTCGGGGATGACTGAAGCTTTCTTT

D gene: -
clone size: many
V gene: TRBV11-2
J gene: TRBJ2-1
CDR3 length: 14
CDR3 protein: CASSLEAGTNEQFF
CDR3 DNA: TGTGCCAGCAGCTTAGAAGCCGGGACCAATGAGCAGTTCTTC

D gene: -
clone size: once
V gene: TRBV19
J gene: TRBJ1-5
CDR3 length: 18
CDR3 protein: CASSIVRARGMSNQPQHF
CDR3 DNA: TGTGCCAGTAGTATAGTAAGGGCCAGGGGTATGAGCAATCAGCCCCAGCATTTT

D gene: -
clone size: many
V gene: TRBV20-1
J gene: TRBJ1-1
CDR3 length: 15
CDR3 protein: CSASTTDFVNTEAFF
CDR3 DNA: TGCAGTGCTTCGACCACGGACTTCGTGAACACTGAAGCTTTCTTT

D gene: TRBD1
clone size: many
V gene: TRBV7-6
J gene: TRBJ2-5
CDR3 length: 15
CDR3 protein: CASSLSPTGKETQYF
CDR3 DNA: TGTGCCAGCAGCTTAAGCCCGACAGGGAAAGAGACCCAGTACTTC

D gene: -
clone size: -
V gene: TRBV5-1
J gene: TRBJ1-6
CDR3 length: 13
CDR3 protein: CASSRETNSPLHF
CDR3 DNA: TGCGCCAGCAGCAGAGAGACCAATTCACCCCTCCACTTT

D gene: TRBD2
clone size: many
V gene: TRBV27
J gene: TRBJ2-1
CDR3 length: 15
CDR3 protein: CASSLSAGGGNEQFF
CDR3 DNA: TGTGCCAGCAGTTTAAGCGCGGGAGGGGGGAATGAGCAGTTCTTC

D gene: TRBD1
clone size: -
V gene: TRBV20-1
J gene: TRBJ1-4
CDR3 length: 13
CDR3 protein: CSAQDRGVEKLFF
CDR3 DNA: TGCAGTGCCCAGGACAGGGGGGTTGAAAAACTGTTTTTT

D gene: -
clone size: many
V gene: TRBV28
J gene: TRBJ2-1
CDR3 length: 16
CDR3 protein: CASSLYGGRYYNEQFF
CDR3 DNA: TGTGCCAGCAGTTTATATGGGGGCAGATATTACAATGAGCAGTTCTTC

D gene: -
clone size: many
V gene: TRBV18
J gene: TRBJ1-6
CDR3 length: 15
CDR3 protein: CASSPGVSYNSPLHF
CDR3 DNA: TGTGCCAGCTCACCAGGGGTTTCCTATAATTCACCCCTCCACTTT

D gene: TRBD2
clone size: many
V gene: TRBV27
J gene: TRBJ2-1
CDR3 length: 20
CDR3 protein: CASSPTGTSGSLSSYNEQFF
CDR3 DNA: TGTGCCAGCAGTCCGACGGGGACTAGCGGGAGTTTGAGTTCCTACAATGAGCAGTTCTTC

D gene: -
clone size: -
V gene: TRBV5-6
J gene: TRBJ2-7
CDR3 length: 14
CDR3 protein: CASSFFSRSYEQYF
CDR3 DNA: TGTGCCAGCAGCTTTTTCTCACGATCCTACGAGCAGTACTTC

D gene: -
clone size: many
V gene: TRBV20-1
J gene: TRBJ1-5
CDR3 length: 15
CDR3 protein: CSARDPGLGHQPQHF
CDR3 DNA: TGCAGTGCTAGAGATCCGGGCCTGGGGCATCAGCCCCAGCATTTT

D gene: TRBD1
clone size: -
V gene: TRBV7-2
J gene: TRBJ1-2
CDR3 length: 12
CDR3 protein: CAIGQGGDGYTF
CDR3 DNA: TGTGCCATCGGACAGGGAGGGGATGGCTACACCTTC

D gene: -
clone size: many
V gene: TRBV6-1
J gene: TRBJ1-1
CDR3 length: 13
CDR3 protein: CASSESGVSEAFF
CDR3 DNA: TGTGCCAGCAGTGAAAGCGGGGTGTCTGAAGCTTTCTTT

D gene: TRBD2
clone size: many
V gene: TRBV7-9
J gene: TRBJ2-7
CDR3 length: 15
CDR3 protein: CASSLGRERFNEQYF
CDR3 DNA: TGTGCCAGCAGCTTAGGGCGGGAGCGCTTCAACGAGCAGTACTTC

D gene: -
clone size: many
V gene: TRBV6-1
J gene: TRBJ1-6
CDR3 length: 17
CDR3 protein: CASSESGAGEGNSPLHF
CDR3 DNA: TGTGCCAGCAGTGAAAGTGGCGCTGGGGAGGGCAATTCACCCCTCCACTTT

D gene: -
clone size: many
V gene: TRBV29-1
J gene: TRBJ1-1
CDR3 length: 12
CDR3 protein: CSVEGHNTEAFF
CDR3 DNA: TGCAGCGTTGAAGGTCATAACACTGAAGCTTTCTTT

D gene: -
clone size: -
V gene: TRBV25-1
J gene: TRBJ2-7
CDR3 length: 14
CDR3 protein: CASSRGGRYYEQYF
CDR3 DNA: TGTGCCAGCAGTCGGGGCGGAAGATACTACGAGCAGTACTTC

D gene: TRBD2
clone size: few
V gene: TRBV7-9
J gene: TRBJ2-3
CDR3 length: 15
CDR3 protein: CASSPSGGLALTQYF
CDR3 DNA: TGTGCCAGCAGCCCGTCGGGGGGACTAGCCCTTACGCAGTATTTT

D gene: -
clone size: -
V gene: TRBV25-1
J gene: TRBJ2-5
CDR3 length: 15
CDR3 protein: CASSELGTAQETQYF
CDR3 DNA: TGTGCCAGCAGTGAATTAGGGACGGCCCAAGAGACCCAGTACTTC

D gene: -
clone size: many
V gene: TRBV13
J gene: TRBJ1-1
CDR3 length: 14
CDR3 protein: CASSPRVLFTEAFF
CDR3 DNA: TGTGCCAGCAGCCCCAGGGTCTTGTTCACTGAAGCTTTCTTT

D gene: TRBD1
clone size: many
V gene: TRBV10-3
J gene: TRBJ1-1
CDR3 length: 14
CDR3 protein: CAIRGTGMNTEAFF
CDR3 DNA: TGTGCCATCAGGGGGACAGGCATGAACACTGAAGCTTTCTTT

D gene: -
clone size: -
V gene: TRBV2
J gene: TRBJ1-1
CDR3 length: 11
CDR3 protein: CVSSGNTEAFF
CDR3 DNA: TGTGTCAGCAGTGGAAACACTGAAGCTTTCTTT

D gene: -
clone size: many
V gene: TRBV6-2/TRBV6-3
J gene: TRBJ2-7
CDR3 length: 11
CDR3 protein: CASSYTYEQYF
CDR3 DNA: TGTGCCAGCAGTTACACCTACGAGCAGTACTTC

D gene: TRBD1
clone size: many
V gene: TRBV12-3/TRBV12-4
J gene: TRBJ1-1
CDR3 length: 17
CDR3 protein: CASSLSGTGSSNTEAFF
CDR3 DNA: TGTGCCAGCAGTTTATCCGGGACAGGGTCATCGAACACTGAAGCTTTCTTT

D gene: TRBD1
clone size: many
V gene: TRBV4-1
J gene: TRBJ2-1
CDR3 length: 18
CDR3 protein: CASSQAASRDRAYNEQFF
CDR3 DNA: TGCGCCAGCAGCCAAGCGGCCTCCCGGGACAGGGCCTACAATGAGCAGTTCTTC

D gene: -
clone size: many
V gene: TRBV12-3/TRBV12-4
J gene: TRBJ2-7
CDR3 length: 17
CDR3 protein: CASSPGTGRGNPYEQYF
CDR3 DNA: TGTGCCAGCAGCCCCGGGACCGGAAGGGGGAATCCCTACGAGCAGTACTTC